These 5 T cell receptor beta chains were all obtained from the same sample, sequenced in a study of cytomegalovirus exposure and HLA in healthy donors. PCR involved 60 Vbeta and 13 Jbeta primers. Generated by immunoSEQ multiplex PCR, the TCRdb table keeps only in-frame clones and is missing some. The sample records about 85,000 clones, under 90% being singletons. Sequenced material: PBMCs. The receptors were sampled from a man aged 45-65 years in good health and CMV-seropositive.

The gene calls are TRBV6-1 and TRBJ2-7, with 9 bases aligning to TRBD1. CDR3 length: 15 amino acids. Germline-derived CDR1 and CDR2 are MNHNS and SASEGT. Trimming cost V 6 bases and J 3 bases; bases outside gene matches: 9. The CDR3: CASSEPGTGIYEQYF. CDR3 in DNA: TGTGCCAGCAGCGAACCAGGGACAGGGATCTACGAGCAGTACTTC.

The CDR3 is CASGPPWEREGRDTQYF. The CDR3 nucleotides read TGTGCTAGTGGTCCGCCGTGGGAGCGGGAGGGCCGCGATACGCAGTATTTT. The rearrangement joins TRBV12-5 to TRBJ2-3; 10 bases are shared with TRBD2. Germline-derived CDR1 and CDR2 are LGHNT and FRNRAP. This CDR3 has 17 amino acids. V shed 5 bases, J shed 6 bases, and the junction held 14 bases outside the gene matches.

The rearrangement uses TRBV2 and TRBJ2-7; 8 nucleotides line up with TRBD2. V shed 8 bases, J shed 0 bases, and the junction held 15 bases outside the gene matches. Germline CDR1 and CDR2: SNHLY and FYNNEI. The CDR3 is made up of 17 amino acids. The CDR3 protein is CASLRLAGLSNSYEQYF. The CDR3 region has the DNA TGTGCCAGCTTGAGGCTAGCGGGTCTCTCCAACTCCTACGAGCAGTACTTC.

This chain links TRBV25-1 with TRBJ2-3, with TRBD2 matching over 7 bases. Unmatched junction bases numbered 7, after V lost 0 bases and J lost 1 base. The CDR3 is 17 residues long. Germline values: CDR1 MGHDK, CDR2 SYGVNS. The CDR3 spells CASSEYKRLAGTDTQYF. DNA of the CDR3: TGTGCCAGCAGTGAATATAAGAGGCTAGCGGGCACAGATACGCAGTATTTT. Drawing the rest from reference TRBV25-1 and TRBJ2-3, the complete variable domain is EADIYQTPRYLVIGTGKKITLECSQTMGHDKMYWYQQDPGMELHLIHYSYGVNSTEKGDLSSESTVSRIRTEHFPLTLESARPSHTSQYLCASSEYKRLAGTDTQYFGPGTRLTVL.

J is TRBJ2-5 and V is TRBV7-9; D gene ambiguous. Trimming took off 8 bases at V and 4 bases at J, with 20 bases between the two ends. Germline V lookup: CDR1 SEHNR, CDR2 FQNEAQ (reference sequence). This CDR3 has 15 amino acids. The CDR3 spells CASPAPGPGVETQYF. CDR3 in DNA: TGTGCCAGCCCAGCCCCGGGTCCTGGAGTAGAGACCCAGTACTTC.